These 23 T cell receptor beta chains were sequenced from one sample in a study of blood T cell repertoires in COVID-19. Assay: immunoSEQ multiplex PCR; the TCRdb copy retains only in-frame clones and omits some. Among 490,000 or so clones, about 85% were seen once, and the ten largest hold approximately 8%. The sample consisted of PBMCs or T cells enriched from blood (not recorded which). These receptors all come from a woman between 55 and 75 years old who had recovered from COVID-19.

CDR3: CAWDFGTSGGGELFF. The CDR3 bases are TGTGCCTGGGATTTCGGGACTAGCGGGGGCGGGGAGCTGTTTTTT. V gene TRBV30 combines with J gene TRBJ2-2; 14 bases match TRBD2. CDR1 and CDR2 from the germline V gene are GTSNPN and SVGIG (reference sequence). Unmatched junction bases numbered 6, after V lost 5 bases and J lost 7 bases. The CDR3 runs 15 residues.

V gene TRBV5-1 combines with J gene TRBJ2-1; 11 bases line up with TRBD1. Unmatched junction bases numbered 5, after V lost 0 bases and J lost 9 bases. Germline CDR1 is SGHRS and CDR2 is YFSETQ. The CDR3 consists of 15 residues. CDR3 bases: TGCGCCAGCAGCTTGGGGGACAGGGGGTATGGTGAGCAGTTCTTC. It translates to CASSLGDRGYGEQFF.

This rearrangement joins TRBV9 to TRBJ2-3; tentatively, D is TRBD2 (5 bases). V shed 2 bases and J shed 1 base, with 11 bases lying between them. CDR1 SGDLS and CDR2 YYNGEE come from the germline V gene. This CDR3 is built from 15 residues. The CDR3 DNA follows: TGTGCCAGCAGCGTCCTCGGGGTAGGCACAGATACGCAGTATTTT. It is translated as CASSVLGVGTDTQYF.

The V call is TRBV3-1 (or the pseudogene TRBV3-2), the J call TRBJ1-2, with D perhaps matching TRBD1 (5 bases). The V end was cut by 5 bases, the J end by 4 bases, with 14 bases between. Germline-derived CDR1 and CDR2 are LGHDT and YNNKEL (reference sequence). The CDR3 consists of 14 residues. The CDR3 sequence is CASSNRQSLYGYTF. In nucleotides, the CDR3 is TGTGCCAGCAGCAACCGACAGAGCCTCTATGGCTACACCTTC.

CDR3 bases: TGTGCCAGCAGCTTATCCCCTAGGGGTTCCTACAATGAGCAGTTCTTC. Its protein product is CASSLSPRGSYNEQFF. The chain carries TRBV11-2 and TRBJ2-1; maybe TRBD1 (5 bases). From germline, CDR1 is SGHAT and CDR2 FQNNGV. The CDR3 consists of 16 residues. Trimming shortened V by 2 bases and J by 1 base, and 12 bases separated the two germline ends. Complete variable domain (other parts from reference TRBV11-2 and TRBJ2-1): EAGVAQSPRYKIIEKRQSVAFWCNPISGHATLYWYQQILGQGPKLLIQFQNNGVVDDSQLPKDRFSAERLKGVDSTLKIQPAKLEDSAVYLCASSLSPRGSYNEQFFGPGTRLTVL.

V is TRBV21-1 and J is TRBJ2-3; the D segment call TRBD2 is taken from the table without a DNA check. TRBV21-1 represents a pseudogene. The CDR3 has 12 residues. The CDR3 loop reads CASTRGTDTQYF. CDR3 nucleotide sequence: TGTGCCAGCACCCGGGGTACGGATACGCAGTATTTT.

This CDR3 is CASSLGDRGPGNTIYF. The CDR3 region has the DNA TGTGCCAGCAGCTTAGGAGACAGGGGGCCAGGAAACACCATATATTTT. V is TRBV7-2 and J is TRBJ1-3; TRBD1 aligns across 10 bases. Germline V lookup: CDR1 SGHTA, CDR2 FQGNSA. The CDR3 extends over 16 amino acids. J lost 4 bases, V lost 1 base, and 4 bases had no gene match.

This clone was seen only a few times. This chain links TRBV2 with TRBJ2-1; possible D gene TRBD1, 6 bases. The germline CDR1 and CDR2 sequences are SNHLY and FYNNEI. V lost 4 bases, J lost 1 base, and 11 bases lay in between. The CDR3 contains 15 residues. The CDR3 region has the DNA TGTGCCAGCAGTGGGGGACATGGGTCCTACAATGAGCAGTTCTTC. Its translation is CASSGGHGSYNEQFF.

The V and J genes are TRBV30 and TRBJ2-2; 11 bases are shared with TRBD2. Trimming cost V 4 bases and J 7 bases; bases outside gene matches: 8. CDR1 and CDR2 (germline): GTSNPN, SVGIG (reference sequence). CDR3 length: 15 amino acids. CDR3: CAWNLAGGGGGELFF. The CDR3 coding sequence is TGTGCCTGGAATCTAGCGGGGGGCGGCGGCGGGGAGCTGTTTTTT.

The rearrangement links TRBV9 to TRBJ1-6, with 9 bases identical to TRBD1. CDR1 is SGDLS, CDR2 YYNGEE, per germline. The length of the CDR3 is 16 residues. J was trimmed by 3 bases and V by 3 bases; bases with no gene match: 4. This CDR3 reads CASSGGTGFYNSPLHF. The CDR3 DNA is TGTGCCAGCAGCGGGGGGACAGGGTTCTATAATTCACCCCTCCACTTT.

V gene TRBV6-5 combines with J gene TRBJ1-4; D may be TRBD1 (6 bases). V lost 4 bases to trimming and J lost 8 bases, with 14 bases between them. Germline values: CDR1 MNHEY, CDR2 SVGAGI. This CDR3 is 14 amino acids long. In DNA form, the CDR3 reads TGTGCCAGCAGTTTCCTCGGACAGAGCGAAAAACTGTTTTTT. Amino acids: CASSFLGQSEKLFF.

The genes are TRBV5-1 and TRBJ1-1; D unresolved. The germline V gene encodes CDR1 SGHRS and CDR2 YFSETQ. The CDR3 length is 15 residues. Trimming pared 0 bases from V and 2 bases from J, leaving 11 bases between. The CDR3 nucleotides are TGCGCCAGCAGCTTGGTCGCGGGGTTAAACACTGAAGCTTTCTTT. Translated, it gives CASSLVAGLNTEAFF.

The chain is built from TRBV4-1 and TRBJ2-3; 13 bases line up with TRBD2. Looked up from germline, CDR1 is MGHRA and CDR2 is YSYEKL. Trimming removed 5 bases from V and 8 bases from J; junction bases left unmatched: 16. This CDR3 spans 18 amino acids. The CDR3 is CASSYRLAGGPSPITQYF. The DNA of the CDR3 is TGCGCCAGCAGCTATCGACTAGCGGGGGGCCCGAGCCCAATTACGCAGTATTTT.

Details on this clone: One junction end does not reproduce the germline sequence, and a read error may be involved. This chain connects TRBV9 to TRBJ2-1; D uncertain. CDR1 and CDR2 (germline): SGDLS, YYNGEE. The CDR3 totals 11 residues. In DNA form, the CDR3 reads TGTGCCAGCAGCGTAGACAAGGAGCAGTTCTTC. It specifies CASSVDKEQFF. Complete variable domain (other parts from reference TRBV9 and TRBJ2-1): DSGVTQTPKHLITATGQRVTLRCSPRSGDLSVYWYQQSLDQGLQFLIQYYNGEERAKGNILERFSAQQFPDLHSELNLSSLELGDSALYFCASSVDKEQFFGPGTRLTVL.

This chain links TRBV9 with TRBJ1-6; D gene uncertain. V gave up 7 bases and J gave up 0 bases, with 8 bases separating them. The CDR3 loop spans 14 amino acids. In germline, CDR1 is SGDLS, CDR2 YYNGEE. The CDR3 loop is CASAGSSYNSPLHF. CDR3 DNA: TGTGCCAGCGCCGGTAGCTCCTATAATTCACCCCTCCACTTT.

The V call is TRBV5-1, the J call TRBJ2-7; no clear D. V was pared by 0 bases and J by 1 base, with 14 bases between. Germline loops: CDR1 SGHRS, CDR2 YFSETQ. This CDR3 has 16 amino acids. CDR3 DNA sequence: TGCGCCAGCAGCTTGGTCCGTGACTCCGATTCCTACGAGCAGTACTTC. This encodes CASSLVRDSDSYEQYF.

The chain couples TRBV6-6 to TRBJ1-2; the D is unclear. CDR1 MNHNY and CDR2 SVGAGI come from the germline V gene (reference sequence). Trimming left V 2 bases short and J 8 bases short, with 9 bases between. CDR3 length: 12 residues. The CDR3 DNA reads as TGTGCCAGCAGTTACCAGAGGGAAGGCTACACCTTC. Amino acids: CASSYQREGYTF.

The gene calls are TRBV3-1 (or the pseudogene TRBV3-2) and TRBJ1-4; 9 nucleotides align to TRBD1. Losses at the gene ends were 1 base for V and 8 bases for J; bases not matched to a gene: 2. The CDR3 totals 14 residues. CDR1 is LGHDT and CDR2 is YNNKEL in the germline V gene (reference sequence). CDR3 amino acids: CASSQAGTGEKLFF. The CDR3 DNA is TGTGCCAGCAGCCAAGCCGGGACAGGGGAAAAACTGTTTTTT.

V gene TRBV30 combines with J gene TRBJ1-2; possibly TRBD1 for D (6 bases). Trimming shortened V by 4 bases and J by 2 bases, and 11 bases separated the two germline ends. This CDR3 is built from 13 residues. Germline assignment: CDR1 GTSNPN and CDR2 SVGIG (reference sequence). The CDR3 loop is CAWTNRANYGYTF. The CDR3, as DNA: TGTGCCTGGACTAACAGGGCGAACTATGGCTACACCTTC.

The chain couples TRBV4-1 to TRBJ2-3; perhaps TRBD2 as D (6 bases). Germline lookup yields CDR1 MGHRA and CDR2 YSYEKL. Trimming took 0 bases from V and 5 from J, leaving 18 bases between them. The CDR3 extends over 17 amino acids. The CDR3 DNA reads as TGCGCCAGCAGCCAAGATAAAGGGTCGGGACTCAGAGATACGCAGTATTTT. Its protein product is CASSQDKGSGLRDTQYF.

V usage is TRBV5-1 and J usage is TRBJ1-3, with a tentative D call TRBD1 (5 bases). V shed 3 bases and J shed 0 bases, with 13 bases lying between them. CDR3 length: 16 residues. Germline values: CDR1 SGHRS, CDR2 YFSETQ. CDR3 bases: TGCGCCAGCAGCTCACAGGTCGAGAGCTCTGGAAACACCATATATTTT. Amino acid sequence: CASSSQVESSGNTIYF.

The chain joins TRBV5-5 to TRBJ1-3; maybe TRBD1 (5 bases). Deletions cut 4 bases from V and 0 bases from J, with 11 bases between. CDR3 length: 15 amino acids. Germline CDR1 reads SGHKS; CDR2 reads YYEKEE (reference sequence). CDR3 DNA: TGTGCCAGCAGCGCCGACAGTTACTCTGGAAACACCATATATTTT. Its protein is CASSADSYSGNTIYF.

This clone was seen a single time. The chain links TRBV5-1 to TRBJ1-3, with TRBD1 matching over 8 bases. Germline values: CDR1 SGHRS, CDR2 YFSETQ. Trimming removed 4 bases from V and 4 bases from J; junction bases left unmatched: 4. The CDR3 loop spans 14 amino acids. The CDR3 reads CASSDRTGGNTIYF. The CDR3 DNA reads TGCGCCAGCAGCGACCGGACAGGGGGAAACACCATATATTTT. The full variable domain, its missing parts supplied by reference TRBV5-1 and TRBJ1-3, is KAGVTQTPRYLIKTRGQQVTLSCSPISGHRSVSWYQQTPGQGLQFLFEYFSETQRNKGNFPGRFSGRQFSNSRSEMNVSTLELGDSALYLCASSDRTGGNTIYFGEGSWLTVV.